The rows below give T cell receptor beta chains drawn from one sample of a study of blood T cell repertoires in COVID-19. The protocol was immunoSEQ multiplex PCR, while the TCRdb copy is restricted to in-frame clones and leaves out a portion. The data show over 200,000 clones, under 90% seen once. The sequenced material came from peripheral blood. The source of these receptors is a middle-aged woman with active or convalescent COVID-19. Each CDR3 is given with its conserved first and last residue. Fields, in order: J gene, V gene, CDR3 protein.

>TRBJ1-5|TRBV2
CASRGPRRGSYSNQPQHF
>TRBJ1-1|TRBV7-9
CASSSPLGRGLGNTEAFF
>TRBJ2-2|TRBV7-9
CASSLPRQGSTGELFF
>TRBJ1-3|TRBV6-5
CASSRTGSGNTIYF
>TRBJ2-3|TRBV12-5
CASGSGDRGRTDTQYF
>TRBJ2-2|TRBV10-1
CASSGHTGELFF
>TRBJ2-7|TRBV10-3
CAISDFQGSNEQYF
>TRBJ2-1|TRBV29-1
CSVGSSGAGGQFF
>TRBJ1-3|TRBV6-5
CASTPGGSGNTIYF
>TRBJ1-2|TRBV19
CASSTQGNYGYTF
>TRBJ1-6|TRBV27
CASSLDGKGRHNSPLHF
>TRBJ1-6|TRBV19
CASTPGQGSSPLHF
>TRBJ1-4|TRBV2
CASVFLNEKLFF
>TRBJ2-3|TRBV12-3/TRBV12-4
CASSWTGDTQYF
>TRBJ2-4|TRBV15
CATSRDPRQREGRGAKNIQYF
>TRBJ2-1|TRBV11-3
CASSLVSSGRGNEQFF
>TRBJ2-5|TRBV3-1/TRBV3-2
CASAWGRGQETQYF
>TRBJ1-4|TRBV29-1
CSVEGGGNEKLFF
>TRBJ2-1|TRBV2
CASRRAYWDSNEQFF
>TRBJ2-5|TRBV7-2
CASSNEVWETQYF
>TRBJ2-1|TRBV5-1
CASSWAGGLNYNEQFF
>TRBJ2-5|TRBV19
CASSRHTGLAGETQYF
>TRBJ2-7|TRBV7-9
CASSLVAGVGPYEQYF
>TRBJ1-5|TRBV6-5
CASSYPPDKNQPQHF
>TRBJ1-1|TRBV19
CASHREVGAGRTEAFF
>TRBJ2-1|TRBV9
CASSVAPAGSSYNEQFF
>TRBJ1-1|TRBV5-6
CASRGQGRFSEAFF
>TRBJ1-2|TRBV18
CASSPPADRVYGYTF
>TRBJ1-3|TRBV7-2
CASSPQGTGNTIYF
>TRBJ1-1|TRBV5-1
CASSLGQGQGNTEAFF
>TRBJ1-6|TRBV27
CASSWTGDNSPLHF
>TRBJ1-1|TRBV7-9
CASSWEGVNTEAFF
>TRBJ2-3|TRBV12-3/TRBV12-4
CASSLLAGDTQYF
>TRBJ1-5|TRBV6-5
CASGEGGAQPQHF
>TRBJ1-1|TRBV6-6
CASSSLGEDTEAFF
>TRBJ1-1|TRBV6-6
CASSTRQGNTEAFF
>TRBJ2-7|TRBV19
CASSPGQGNSYEQYF
>TRBJ2-5|TRBV11-3
CASSLDMRLAGVEETQYF
>TRBJ2-1|TRBV4-2
CASSQAVGSSYNEQFF
>TRBJ2-3|TRBV19
CASAESAGGGAQDTQYF
>TRBJ2-1|TRBV12-1
CASSFVVAGGNFNEQFF
>TRBJ2-5|TRBV6-6
CASSYRGETQYF
>TRBJ1-5|TRBV5-5
CASSHAGQASQPQHF
>TRBJ1-2|TRBV24-1
CATSEPDRGGGYTF
>TRBJ2-7|TRBV6-6
CASSYPGQGDYEQYF
>TRBJ2-1|TRBV7-9
CASSLSGYNEQFF
>TRBJ2-5|TRBV7-9
CASSLGGPQETQYF
>TRBJ2-2|TRBV5-4
CASSLSQRYTGELFF
>TRBJ1-2|TRBV5-1
CASSPGMPNYGYTF
>TRBJ1-4|TRBV30
CAWSVVATGAEKLFF
>TRBJ1-2|TRBV3-1/TRBV3-2
CASSQAGQGSYGYTF
>TRBJ2-1|TRBV23-1
CASSQEGLALNNEQFF
>TRBJ1-2|TRBV18
CASSLGTGANYGYTF
>TRBJ2-5|TRBV15
CATSRRTGVTQYF
>TRBJ1-1|TRBV6-2/TRBV6-3
CASSYPGGQRPAFF
>TRBJ2-5|TRBV12-3/TRBV12-4
CASSSNRYGTQYF
>TRBJ1-1|TRBV30
CAWSVLGNVGAFF
>TRBJ2-2|TRBV14
CASSQERGLTERELFF
>TRBJ1-1|TRBV5-5
CASSLDVGGTTEAFF
>TRBJ1-1|TRBV5-1
CASSAPDRVYNTEAFF